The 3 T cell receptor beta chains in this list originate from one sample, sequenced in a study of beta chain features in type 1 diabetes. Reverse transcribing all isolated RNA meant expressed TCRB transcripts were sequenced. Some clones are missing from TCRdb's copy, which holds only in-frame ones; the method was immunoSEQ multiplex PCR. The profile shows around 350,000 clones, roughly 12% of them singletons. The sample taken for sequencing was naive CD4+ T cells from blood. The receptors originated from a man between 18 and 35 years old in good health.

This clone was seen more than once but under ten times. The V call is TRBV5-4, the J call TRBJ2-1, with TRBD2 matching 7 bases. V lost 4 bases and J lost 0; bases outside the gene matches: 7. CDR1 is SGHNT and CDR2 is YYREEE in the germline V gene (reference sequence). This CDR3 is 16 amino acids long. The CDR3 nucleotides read TGTGCCAGCAGCCATTCAGCGGGGCCCTCCTACAATGAGCAGTTCTTC. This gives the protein CASSHSAGPSYNEQFF. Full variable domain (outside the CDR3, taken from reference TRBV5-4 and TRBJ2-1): ETGVTQSPTHLIKTRGQQVTLRCSSQSGHNTVSWYQQALGQGPQFIFQYYREEENGRGNFPPRFSGLQFPNYSSELNVNALELDDSALYLCASSHSAGPSYNEQFFGPGTRLTVL.

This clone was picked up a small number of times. DNA for the CDR3: TGTGCCAGCTCCTGGACAGTTAGCACAGATACGCAGTATTTT. Translating gives CASSWTVSTDTQYF. The chain uses TRBV9 and TRBJ2-3, with a weak D call TRBD1 (6 bases). The V gene's germline CDR1 is SGDLS and CDR2 YYNGEE. The ends were cut back, 7 bases at V and 0 bases at J, with 12 bases in the middle. This CDR3 has 14 residues.

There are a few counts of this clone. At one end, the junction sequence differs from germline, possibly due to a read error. CDR3: CARNPSRDRDF. CDR3 nucleotides: TGTGCCAGAAACCCCTCCCGGGACAGGGACTTC. J is TRBJ2-7 and V is TRBV7-9, with TRBD1 matching over 9 bases. The V gene's germline CDR1 is SEHNR and CDR2 FQNEAQ (reference sequence). The CDR3 spans 11 residues.